This T cell receptor beta chain was recovered during a study of T cells in Graves' hyperthyroidism and ophthalmopathy. TCR beta CDR3 regions were amplified from RNA transcripts. The HTBI primer set drove a first-round RT-PCR of the TCR CDR3. TCRdb processed the multiplex PCR reads anew with MiXCR; each CDR3 protein has one entry. The sample records some 500,000 distinct CDR3 sequences, around 16% being singletons. The CDR3 consists of 15 residues. In germline, CDR1 is LGHDT, CDR2 YNNKEL (reference sequence). Trimming removed 3 bases from V and 9 bases from J, with 18 bases in between. The table lists this clonotype with many counts.

This sequence was found in a woman aged 25-40 years with Graves' ophthalmopathy. The sequenced sample consisted of blood. J is TRBJ2-1 and V is TRBV3-1; D may match TRBD1 or TRBD2 (5 bases each). The CDR3 sequence: CASSHAGPPGGEQFF. The CDR3 bases are TGTGCCAGCAGCCATGCAGGCCCACCTGGGGGTGAGCAGTTCTTC.